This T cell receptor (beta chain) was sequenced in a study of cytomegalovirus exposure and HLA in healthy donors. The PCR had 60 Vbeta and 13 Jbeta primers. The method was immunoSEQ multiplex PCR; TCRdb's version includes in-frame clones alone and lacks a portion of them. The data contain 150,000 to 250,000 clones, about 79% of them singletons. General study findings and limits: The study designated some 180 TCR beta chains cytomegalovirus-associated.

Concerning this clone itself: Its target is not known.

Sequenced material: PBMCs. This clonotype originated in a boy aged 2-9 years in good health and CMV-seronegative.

The CDR3 here is CASSFHPPGSSGNTIYF. In nucleotides, the CDR3 is TGTGCCAGCAGCTTTCATCCCCCGGGTTCATCTGGAAACACCATATATTTT. The chain couples TRBV7-2 to TRBJ1-3; D unresolved. The CDR3 sequence is 17 residues long. CDR1 is SGHTA, CDR2 FQGNSA, per germline. Between the trimmed V and J ends, which lost 3 bases and 1 base, there was a span of 16 bases.